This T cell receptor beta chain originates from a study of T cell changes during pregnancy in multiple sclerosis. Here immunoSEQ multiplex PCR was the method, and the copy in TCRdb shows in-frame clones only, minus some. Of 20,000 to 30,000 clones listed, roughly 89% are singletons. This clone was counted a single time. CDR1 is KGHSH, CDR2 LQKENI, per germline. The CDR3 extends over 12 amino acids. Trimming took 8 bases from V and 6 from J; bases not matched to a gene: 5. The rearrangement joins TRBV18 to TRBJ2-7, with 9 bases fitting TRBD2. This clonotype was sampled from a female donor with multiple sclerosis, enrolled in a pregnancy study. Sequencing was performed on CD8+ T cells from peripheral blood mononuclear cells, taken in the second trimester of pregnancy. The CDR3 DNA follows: TGTGCCAGCCTTAGCGGGAGTGGCGAGCAGTACTTC. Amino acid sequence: CASLSGSGEQYF.